This is a list of T cell receptor beta chains from one sample in a study of blood T cells in healthy people across ages. TCRdb reanalysed the 5' RACE reads using MiXCR and keeps one entry per CDR3 protein. This sample has around 1.1 million distinct CDR3 sequences, with approximately 38% found just once. The sequenced sample consisted of blood. The origin of the receptors is a man between 18 and 35 years old in good health. CDR3s include the opening cysteine and the closing phenylalanine or tryptophan. The D gene is left open where the match is weak. Each size is once, few, many, or a class for an expanded clone.

few	TRBV27	-	TRBJ2-1	16	TGTGCCAGCAGGGACATCTCCCTGAGCTCCTACAATGAGCAGTTCTTC	CASRDISLSSYNEQFF
many	TRBV10-3	-	TRBJ1-1	13	TGTGCCATCAGGAGGACAGTCAACACTGAAGCTTTCTTT	CAIRRTVNTEAFF
few	TRBV20-1	TRBD1	TRBJ2-1	19	TGCAGTGCTGCTGGGGACAGGTCAATATCTTTGAGCTCCTACAATGAGCAGTTCTTC	CSAAGDRSISLSSYNEQFF
few	TRBV5-1	TRBD1	TRBJ1-1	17	TGCGCCAGCAGCCCGACATTTGGGACAGCCATGAACACTGAAGCTTTCTTT	CASSPTFGTAMNTEAFF
once	TRBV18	-	TRBJ1-6	16	TGTGCCAGCTCACGGGACGTCAGCTCCTATAATTCACCCCTCCACTTT	CASSRDVSSYNSPLHF
many	TRBV20-1	-	TRBJ2-5	14	TGCAGTGCATCGGACTCAGTGATTCAAGAGACCCAGTACTTC	CSASDSVIQETQYF
few	TRBV7-2	-	TRBJ1-2	14	TGTGCCAGCAGCTTAGATACCTTTAACTATGGCTACACCTTC	CASSLDTFNYGYTF
few	TRBV5-1	TRBD1	TRBJ1-4	14	TGCGCCAGCAGCAAAGGACAGGGGGATGAAAAACTGTTTTTT	CASSKGQGDEKLFF
few	TRBV28	TRBD1	TRBJ1-2	13	TGTGCCAGCAGATCAGGGGGCCGTTATGGCTACACCTTC	CASRSGGRYGYTF
once	TRBV12-3/TRBV12-4	TRBD1	TRBJ1-5	16	TGTGCCAGCAGAAATGGCCAGGGGGCGGGCAATCAGCCCCAGCATTTT	CASRNGQGAGNQPQHF